Below are 10 T cell receptor beta chains sequenced from a single sample in a study of somatic mutations in cytotoxic T cells in rheumatoid arthritis. Profiling relied on immunoSEQ multiplex PCR, and the TCRdb table lists in-frame clones only, not all of them. The sample carries roughly 11,000 clones, 65% to 75% recorded once. Sequencing input: CD8+ T cells sorted from blood. The source is a man aged 65-85 years in good health.

The chain carries TRBV6-1 and TRBJ2-6; tentatively, D is TRBD1 (5 bases). Between the trimmed V and J ends, which lost 4 bases and 0 bases, there was a span of 7 bases. Per germline, CDR1 MNHNS and CDR2 SASEGT. The CDR3 spans 15 residues. The CDR3 sequence: CASSGQSSGANVLTF. In nucleotides, the CDR3 is TGTGCCAGCAGTGGACAGAGCTCTGGGGCCAACGTCCTGACTTTC.

In its sample, this clone ranks as medium-sized (0.01 to 0.1%). Other DNA sequences in this specimen translate into the identical CDR3. J is TRBJ2-7 and V is TRBV27, with 11 bases that match TRBD2. CDR1 is MNHEY, CDR2 SMNVEV, per germline (reference sequence). After removal of 6 bases from V and 1 base from J, the junction contained 2 bases not matched to a gene. CDR3 length: 14 amino acids. The CDR3 protein is CASRLAGGSYEQYF. The CDR3 region has the DNA TGTGCCAGCAGGCTAGCGGGGGGTTCCTACGAGCAGTACTTC.

The V call is TRBV9, the J call TRBJ1-2; 11 nucleotides line up with TRBD1. Germline CDR1 reads SGDLS; CDR2 reads YYNGEE. The CDR3 runs to 16 residues. The V gene end was trimmed by 3 bases and the J gene end by 1 base; junction bases not matched to a gene: 5. The CDR3 DNA follows: TGTGCCAGCAGCGAATTGGACAGGGGGCTTAACTATGGCTACACCTTC. Translated: CASSELDRGLNYGYTF.

The rearrangement joins TRBV10-3 to TRBJ2-2; no reliable D call. The CDR3 runs to 14 residues. Between the trimmed V and J ends, which lost 3 bases and 8 bases, there was a span of 13 bases. Germline-derived CDR1 and CDR2 are ENHRY and SYGVKD. The CDR3 region is CAISDGDNRGELFF. The CDR3 DNA follows: TGTGCCATCAGTGACGGAGATAACCGAGGGGAGCTGTTTTTT.

The J gene is TRBJ2-7, the V gene TRBV10-3, with TRBD2 matching over 13 bases. J gave up 7 bases and V 8 bases, and 8 bases lay outside the gene matches. Per the germline V gene, CDR1 is ENHRY and CDR2 is SYGVKD. The CDR3 length is 14 residues. CDR3 DNA: TGTGCCATCCTGGAGACTAGCGGGAGGCCTGAGCAGTACTTC. Translation: CAILETSGRPEQYF.

The chain links TRBV9 to TRBJ2-2, with TRBD1 matching 7 bases. The ends lost 3 bases at V and 3 bases at J; junction bases unmatched: 8. Germline CDR1 reads SGDLS; CDR2 reads YYNGEE. CDR3 size: 16 residues. This CDR3 is CASSARDRTYTGELFF. DNA for the CDR3: TGTGCCAGCAGCGCCCGGGACAGAACGTACACCGGGGAGCTGTTTTTT.

The chain is built from TRBV30 and TRBJ1-2; unclear D gene. Germline V gives CDR1 GTSNPN, CDR2 SVGIG (reference sequence). This CDR3 contains 11 residues. The ends were cut back, 7 bases at V and 4 bases at J, with 10 bases in the middle. The CDR3 region is CASLEGYGYTF. The CDR3 DNA is TGTGCCTCCCTCGAGGGCTATGGCTACACCTTC.

In DNA, the CDR3 is TGTGCCAGCAGCTTATCGGGGGGGGCCTCCTACGAGCAGTACTTC. Amino acids: CASSLSGGASYEQYF. V and J are TRBV11-1 and TRBJ2-7; 8 bases map to TRBD2. The junction had 3 bases not matched to a gene; V was cut back by 2 bases and J by 0 bases. Germline CDR1 and CDR2: SGHAT and FQDESV (reference sequence). CDR3 size: 15 residues. Variable domain in full (rest from reference TRBV11-1 and TRBJ2-7): EAEVAQSPRYKITEKSQAVAFWCDPISGHATLYWYRQILGQGPELLVQFQDESVVDDSQLPKDRFSAERLKGVDSTLKIQPAELGDSAMYLCASSLSGGASYEQYFGPGTRLTVT.

The chain recombines TRBV4-3 with TRBJ2-7; maybe TRBD1 (5 bases). V was trimmed by 1 base and J by 4 bases, leaving 11 bases between them. Germline CDR1 LGHNA, CDR2 YSLEER. The CDR3 totals 14 residues. CDR3 amino acids: CASSQAQGKYEQYF. DNA for the CDR3: TGCGCCAGCAGCCAAGCTCAGGGAAAGTACGAGCAGTACTTC.

This clone showed up just a few times. The CDR3 spells CASSVVGGKENTEAFF. CDR3 nucleotide sequence: TGTGCCAGCAGCGTAGTCGGGGGCAAGGAGAACACTGAAGCTTTCTTT. The chain combines TRBV9 with TRBJ1-1; D perhaps matches TRBD1 (6 bases). CDR3 size: 16 residues. Germline CDR1 and CDR2: SGDLS and YYNGEE. The V gene lost 0 bases and the J gene lost 1 base, with 13 bases spanning the gap.